A single sample is the source of the 16 T cell receptor beta chains below, sequenced in a study of early T cells in non-severe SARS-CoV-2 infection. TCRdb passed the 5' RACE reads through MiXCR, listing each CDR3 protein once. The data show 60,000 to 70,000 distinct CDR3 sequences, more than 4% seen once. Sequenced material: whole blood. These receptor sequences come from an adult who was a healthcare worker with PCR-confirmed SARS-CoV-2 infection or an uninfected control (not recorded which).

This sequence joins TRBV7-6 and TRBJ2-3, with 14 bases that match TRBD2. V gave up 4 bases and J gave up 6 bases; unmatched junction bases: 3. CDR3 length equals 15 residues. Germline-derived CDR1 and CDR2 are SGHVS and FNYEAQ. The DNA for the CDR3 is TGTGCCAGCAGCTCCAGGACTAGCGGGAGGGATACGCAGTATTTT. Encoded protein: CASSSRTSGRDTQYF.

This clonotype was observed at least ten times. This chain joins TRBV4-1 and TRBJ2-7; 8 bases map to TRBD2. V shed 1 base and J 3 bases; nucleotides not matched to a gene: 8. There are 16 residues in the CDR3. Per the germline V gene, CDR1 is MGHRA and CDR2 is YSYEKL. CDR3 nucleotides: TGCGCCAGCAGCCAAGGGGGACTAGGGACGAACTACGAGCAGTACTTC. Translation: CASSQGGLGTNYEQYF.

This chain joins TRBV6-5 and TRBJ1-2; tentatively, D is TRBD1 (5 bases). CDR3 length equals 14 residues. Trimming took 6 bases from V and 2 from J, leaving 13 bases between them. Germline V lookup: CDR1 MNHEY, CDR2 SVGAGI. CDR3 bases: TGTGCCAGCAGCCAAACAGGCGACAACTATGGCTACACCTTC. It specifies CASSQTGDNYGYTF.

This clonotype has at least ten counts. The rearrangement uses TRBV3-1 and TRBJ2-7; D is uncertain. V dropped 4 bases and J dropped 0 bases, with 16 bases sitting between them. Germline CDR1 LGHDT, CDR2 YNNKEL (reference sequence). The CDR3 extends over 16 amino acids. The CDR3, as DNA: TGTGCCAGCAGCCCCCTGGGCGGAGCGAGCTCCTACGAGCAGTACTTC. As protein: CASSPLGGASSYEQYF.

With regard to this clonotype: With a much larger clone just one base away, this may be a read error. The rearrangement links TRBV5-1 to TRBJ1-6; possible D gene TRBD1, 6 bases. Germline CDR1 and CDR2: SGHRS and YFSETQ. This CDR3 contains 15 residues. The chain's CDR3 is CAGSPGVRDTSPLHF. For the CDR3, the DNA is TGCGCCGGCAGCCCCGGCGTCAGGGACACCTCACCCCTCCACTTT.

The V and J genes are TRBV4-2 and TRBJ1-3; 7 nucleotides match TRBD1. The V gene's germline CDR1 is LGHNA and CDR2 YNFKEQ. The CDR3 runs to 16 residues. Losses at the gene ends were 4 bases for V and 1 base for J; bases not matched to a gene: 7. Here the CDR3 reads CASSPLRGSSGNTIYF. The CDR3 coding sequence is TGTGCCAGCAGCCCACTCAGGGGGAGTTCTGGAAACACCATATATTTT.

This clonotype has a handful of counts. The rearrangement uses TRBV20-1 and TRBJ2-7; D is possibly TRBD1 (6 bases). The germline gives CDR1 DFQATT, CDR2 SNEGSKA (reference sequence). The CDR3 contains 13 residues. The germline V and J ends were trimmed by 3 bases and 4 bases, with 13 bases remaining between them. CDR3 protein: CSASGPGEYEQYF. CDR3 DNA sequence: TGCAGTGCTAGTGGGCCAGGGGAATACGAGCAGTACTTC.

The chain uses TRBV7-2 and TRBJ2-3; 12 nucleotides match TRBD2. V trimming: 4 bases; J trimming: 4 bases; junction bases outside the gene matches: 6. The CDR3 loop spans 16 amino acids. CDR1 is SGHTA, CDR2 FQGNSA, per germline. DNA for the CDR3: TGTGCCAGCAGCTCGGGACTAGCGGGTCGCTCAGATACGCAGTATTTT. This sequence encodes CASSSGLAGRSDTQYF.

This clonotype was found many times. The chain links TRBV2 to TRBJ1-5; D possibly corresponds to TRBD1 (6 bases). Trimming removed 5 bases from V and 0 bases from J, with 14 bases in between. The CDR3 runs 16 residues. The germline V gene encodes CDR1 SNHLY and CDR2 FYNNEI. CDR3 coding DNA: TGTGCCAGCAGTCGGGGGGGCCCCTATAGCAATCAGCCCCAGCATTTT. Amino acid sequence: CASSRGGPYSNQPQHF.

This clonotype was seen ten or more times. This chain connects TRBV7-2 to TRBJ2-7; possibly TRBD1 or TRBD2 for D (7 bases each). Trimming left V 4 bases short and J 1 base short, with 11 bases between. CDR1 and CDR2 (germline): SGHTA, FQGNSA. The CDR3 is made up of 14 amino acids. CDR3 in DNA: TGTGCCAGCAGCTCCAGGGGGGGGTCCTACGAGCAGTACTTC. Protein: CASSSRGGSYEQYF.

CDR3: CASNLRDGDGYTF. In nucleotides, the CDR3 is TGTGCCAGCAACTTGAGGGACGGGGACGGCTACACCTTC. This chain connects TRBV2 to TRBJ1-2; the D gene is possibly TRBD1 (5 bases). Germline V CDR1 and CDR2: SNHLY, FYNNEI. The germline V and J ends were trimmed by 7 bases and 8 bases, with 17 bases remaining between them. There are 13 residues in the CDR3.

This chain connects TRBV24-1 to TRBJ1-1, with D perhaps TRBD1 (6 bases). The germline CDR1 and CDR2 sequences are KGHDR and SFDVKD. There are 15 residues in the CDR3. Trimming removed 4 bases at V and 3 bases at J, with 14 bases between. The CDR3 reads CATSETGLGDTEAFF. CDR3 nucleotides: TGTGCCACCAGTGAAACAGGGCTGGGAGACACTGAAGCTTTCTTT.

In this sample, this clonotype turned up many times. V usage is TRBV7-9 and J usage is TRBJ2-1; 11 nucleotides line up with TRBD2. In germline, CDR1 is SEHNR, CDR2 FQNEAQ (reference sequence). This CDR3 region has 16 residues. V shed 5 bases and J 4 bases; nucleotides not matched to a gene: 7. The CDR3 protein is CASSPRTSGGYNEQFF. Written as DNA, the CDR3 is TGTGCCAGCAGCCCCCGAACTAGCGGGGGATACAATGAGCAGTTCTTC.

This clonotype was found a few times. The chain joins TRBV20-1 to TRBJ1-2; 9 positions match TRBD1. With 2 bases clipped from V and 5 bases from J, the junction kept 6 bases outside the gene matches. Per the germline V gene, CDR1 is DFQATT and CDR2 is SNEGSKA (reference sequence). This CDR3 has 14 residues. The CDR3 sequence: CSARPPTGGYGYTF. The CDR3 DNA sequence: TGCAGTGCTAGACCCCCGACAGGGGGGTATGGCTACACCTTC.

This clonotype was picked up a small number of times. The V call is TRBV2, the J call TRBJ1-2; D gene uncertain. CDR1 and CDR2 (germline): SNHLY, FYNNEI. The CDR3 length is 15 residues. Trimming shortened V by 2 bases and J by 5 bases, and 15 bases separated the two germline ends. The CDR3 loop reads CASSERSDLLYGYTF. The CDR3 DNA reads as TGTGCCAGCAGTGAACGTTCCGACCTCCTTTATGGCTACACCTTC.

This clonotype was observed many times. V and J are TRBV5-5 and TRBJ2-3; unclear D gene. The germline gives CDR1 SGHKS, CDR2 YYEKEE (reference sequence). The CDR3 sequence is 13 residues long. V dropped 9 bases and J dropped 3 bases, with 14 bases sitting between them. The chain's CDR3 is CATKKSNTDTQYF. As DNA, the CDR3 is TGTGCCACTAAAAAATCCAATACAGATACGCAGTATTTT.